The 5 T cell receptor beta chains presented below share a single source sample, sequenced in a study of cytomegalovirus exposure and HLA in healthy donors. The PCR contained 60 Vbeta and 13 Jbeta primers. TCRdb's table, derived via immunoSEQ multiplex PCR, lists solely in-frame clones and lacks some. The table shows about 190,000 clones, with 81% occurring only once. Material for sequencing was PBMCs. The receptors come from a woman aged 18 to 35 in good health and CMV-seropositive.

The CDR3 DNA follows: TGTGCCAGCAGCTTTGCCGGGACAGGGGGGGTGGAGACCCAGTACTTC. Amino acid sequence: CASSFAGTGGVETQYF. The genes are TRBV7-8 and TRBJ2-5; TRBD1 aligns across 11 bases. Germline trimming cut 3 bases from V and 5 bases from J; bases unmatched to any gene: 8. Germline V gives CDR1 SGHVS, CDR2 FQNEAQ. CDR3 length: 16 residues.

This chain joins TRBV19 and TRBJ1-1; D uncertain. V lost 3 bases and J lost 6, with 8 bases in between. This CDR3 is built from 12 residues. CDR1 LNHDA and CDR2 SQIVND come from the germline V gene (reference sequence). The CDR3 here is CASSIGGPEAFF. The CDR3 DNA follows: TGTGCCAGTAGTATCGGCGGCCCTGAAGCTTTCTTT.

This clone appeared a few times. The CDR3 is CASSYSGYLTGYTF. In DNA form, the CDR3 reads TGTGCCAGCAGTTACTCCGGGTACTTAACTGGCTACACCTTC. V usage is TRBV6-5 and J usage is TRBJ1-2, with D unclear. This CDR3 comprises 14 residues. The ends were cut back, 0 bases at V and 7 bases at J, with 12 bases in the middle. Per the germline V gene, CDR1 is MNHEY and CDR2 is SVGAGI.

The chain employs TRBV19 and TRBJ1-1, with 9 nucleotides matching TRBD1. The CDR3 loop spans 14 amino acids. Per the germline V gene, CDR1 is LNHDA and CDR2 is SQIVND (reference sequence). V trimming: 4 bases; J trimming: 5 bases; junction bases outside the gene matches: 5. The CDR3 region has the DNA TGTGCCAGTAGTACCGGACAGGGGCGAACTGAAGCTTTCTTT. This codes for CASSTGQGRTEAFF.

V usage is TRBV7-9 and J usage is TRBJ2-7, with D possibly matching TRBD2 (6 bases). This CDR3 is 15 amino acids long. V gave up 3 bases and J gave up 5 bases, with 17 bases separating them. Germline CDR1 and CDR2: SEHNR and FQNEAQ (reference sequence). CDR3 region: CASSLGGSRGDEQYF. CDR3 DNA sequence: TGTGCCAGCAGCTTGGGCGGCAGCCGCGGGGACGAGCAGTACTTC.